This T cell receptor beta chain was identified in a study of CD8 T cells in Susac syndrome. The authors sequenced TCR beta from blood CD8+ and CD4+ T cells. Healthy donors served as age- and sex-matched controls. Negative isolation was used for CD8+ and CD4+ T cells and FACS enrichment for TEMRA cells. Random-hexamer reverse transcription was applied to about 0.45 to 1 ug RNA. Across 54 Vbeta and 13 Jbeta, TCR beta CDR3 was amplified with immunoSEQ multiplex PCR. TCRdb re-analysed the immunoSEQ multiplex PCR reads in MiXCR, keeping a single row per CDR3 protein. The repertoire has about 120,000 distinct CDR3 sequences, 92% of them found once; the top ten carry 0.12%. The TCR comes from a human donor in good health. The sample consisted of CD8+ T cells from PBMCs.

In nucleotides, the CDR3 is TGTGCCAGCAGCCAGGACCCTTCCTACAATGAGCAGTTCTTC. Its protein product is CASSQDPSYNEQFF. The V and J genes are TRBV7-2 and TRBJ2-1; D uncertain. Trimming cost V 5 bases and J 1 base, with 9 bases left between them. Per germline, CDR1 SGHTA and CDR2 FQGNSA. The CDR3 contains 14 residues.